One TCR beta chain is described in this entry. The antigen is unknown. The use of a sample-barcoded 5' primer and a J-beta primer mix characterized a second PCR of 7 to 11 cycles. The authors tagged each cDNA molecule using a template-switch adaptor with 12 random nucleotides. Sequencing recovered at least 2.5 million CDR3-containing paired-end reads from each sample. TCRdb recomputed calls from the 5' RACE reads with MiXCR, one row per CDR3 protein. The sample has 660,000 or so distinct CDR3 sequences; about 54% are singletons. V shed 4 bases and J 6 bases; nucleotides not matched to a gene: 4. The CDR3 spans 15 residues. Germline V CDR1 and CDR2: SGHAT, FQNNGV. These data belong to a study of blood T cells in healthy people across ages. Study-wide results and caveats: More naive CD4+ cells and higher diversity were found in long-lived than in aged donors. Naive and antigen-experienced cells were not separated, limiting conclusive comparison.

What was sequenced was blood. The clonotype comes from a man aged 60-69 years in good health. The chain recombines TRBV11-2 with TRBJ1-6, with TRBD1 matching 9 bases. CDR3 nucleotide sequence: TGTGCCAGCAGCTGGACAGGGGAGGGTAATTCACCCCTCCACTTT. This sequence encodes CASSWTGEGNSPLHF.